Included here is one T cell receptor (beta chain) sequence, with context. Its antigen is still unknown. The record originates from a study of T cells after posttransplantation cyclophosphamide. Treatment was busulfan-fludarabine conditioning, a marrow graft, and cyclophosphamide on days +3 and +4. Clones were read by immunoSEQ multiplex PCR, and TCRdb kept only the in-frame ones, dropping some. Of 9,000 to 13,000 clones listed, about 82% are singletons. Overall study results and limits: Blood and skin or GI T cell repertoires showed limited TRB overlap. Donor CD8+ memory clones often dominated recipient blood repertoires at later times. Recipient CMV seropositivity and CMV reactivation strongly tracked TRB clonality.

The germline V gene has CDR1 SGHRS and CDR2 YFSETQ. This CDR3 contains 16 residues. V trimming: 6 bases; J trimming: 3 bases; junction bases outside the gene matches: 5. The sequence was collected from a female patient aged 50 to 65 who received an allogeneic stem cell transplant from a related donor, was CMV-positive, and had no GVHD. T cells may partly derive from the graft donor. The starting material was PBMCs, obtained after allogeneic stem cell transplant with posttransplant cyclophosphamide. The chain employs TRBV5-1 and TRBJ2-2; TRBD2 matches at 13 bases. CDR3 in amino acids: CASILAGGPDTGELFF. CDR3 DNA sequence: TGCGCCAGCATACTAGCGGGGGGGCCCGACACCGGGGAGCTGTTTTTT.